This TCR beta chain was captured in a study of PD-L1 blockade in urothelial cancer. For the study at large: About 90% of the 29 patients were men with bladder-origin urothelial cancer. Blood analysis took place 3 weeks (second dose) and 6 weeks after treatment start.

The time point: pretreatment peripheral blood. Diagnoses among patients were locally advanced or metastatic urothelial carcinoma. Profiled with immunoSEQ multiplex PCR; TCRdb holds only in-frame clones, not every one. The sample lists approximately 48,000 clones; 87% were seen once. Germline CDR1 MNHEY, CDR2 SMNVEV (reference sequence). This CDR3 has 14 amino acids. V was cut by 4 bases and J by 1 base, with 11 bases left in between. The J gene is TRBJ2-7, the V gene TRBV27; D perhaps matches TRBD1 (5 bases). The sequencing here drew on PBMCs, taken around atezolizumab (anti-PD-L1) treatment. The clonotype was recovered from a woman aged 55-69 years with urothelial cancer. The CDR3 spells CASSSQGSSYEQYF. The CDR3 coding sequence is TGTGCCAGCAGTTCGCAGGGTTCATCCTACGAGCAGTACTTC.